A single sample gave rise to the 27 T cell receptor beta chains below, sequenced in a study of T cells in Graves' hyperthyroidism and ophthalmopathy (dated by TCRdb to about 2019). The method was multiplex PCR. This sample was sequenced with an Illumina HiSeq 2000. The TCR beta CDR3 regions were amplified from RNA transcripts. A first-round RT-PCR of the TCR CDR3 used the HTBI primer set with the Qiagen OneStep RT-PCR kit. TCRdb reanalyzed the raw reads on its own, using fastp at Q25 for trimming and MiXCR for clone calling, and kept in-frame beta chains. Entries that share a CDR3 protein sequence are merged under the most common genes and DNA. This sample gives hundreds of thousands of distinct CDR3 sequences in total; roughly 15% of them show up just once. Together, the top ten hold approximately 12% of the sample. Sequenced input: blood. The source is a woman aged 45-59 years with Graves' ophthalmopathy.

The chain is built from TRBV20-1 and TRBJ2-7, with 15 positions matching TRBD2. This CDR3 region has 19 residues. The V gene end was trimmed by 2 bases and the J gene end by 5 bases; junction bases not matched to a gene: 16. Germline lookup yields CDR1 DFQATT and CDR2 SNEGSKA (reference sequence). CDR3 in amino acids: CSARLPSGLAGGGFDEQYF. In DNA, the CDR3 is TGCAGTGCTAGACTCCCATCCGGACTAGCGGGAGGGGGCTTCGACGAGCAGTACTTC.

The chain recombines TRBV9 with TRBJ1-1; 10 bases fit TRBD1. The CDR3 is 18 residues long. V shed 0 bases and J 1 base; nucleotides not matched to a gene: 9. Germline V CDR1 and CDR2: SGDLS, YYNGEE. In DNA form, the CDR3 reads TGTGCCAGCAGCGTAGGGCCGCGGACAGGGGGAGAGAACACTGAAGCTTTCTTT. Translating gives CASSVGPRTGGENTEAFF.

The chain employs TRBV19 and TRBJ2-5; 7 bases match TRBD2. This CDR3 comprises 14 residues. After removal of 5 bases from V and 1 base from J, the junction contained 4 bases not matched to a gene. The germline V gene encodes CDR1 LNHDA and CDR2 SQIVND (reference sequence). CDR3 nucleotide sequence: TGTGCCAGTAGTCCGAGGACTAGCCAAGAGACCCAGTACTTC. Amino acid sequence: CASSPRTSQETQYF.

This clonotype was counted at least ten times. The chain links TRBV5-6 to TRBJ1-1; 8 bases map to TRBD1. The ends lost 3 bases at V and 4 bases at J; junction bases unmatched: 11. Germline V lookup: CDR1 SGHDT, CDR2 YYEEEE. The CDR3 has 16 amino acids. The CDR3 is CASSYTITGGGTEAFF. In DNA, the CDR3 is TGTGCCAGCAGCTACACGATTACAGGGGGAGGCACTGAAGCTTTCTTT.

The chain joins TRBV4-2 to TRBJ2-3, with 10 positions matching TRBD2. The germline V gene has CDR1 LGHNA and CDR2 YNFKEQ. The junction had 5 bases not matched to a gene; V was cut back by 2 bases and J by 3 bases. This CDR3 spans 16 amino acids. CDR3 DNA: TGTGCCAGCAGCCAACCAGCGGGAGGGCCGACAGATACGCAGTATTTT. As protein: CASSQPAGGPTDTQYF.

V usage is TRBV4-2 and J usage is TRBJ2-5; no clear D gene. The ends were cut back, 0 bases at V and 3 bases at J, with 5 bases in the middle. The CDR3 runs to 13 residues. The germline gives CDR1 LGHNA, CDR2 YNFKEQ. The CDR3 region is CASSQDIEETQYF. The CDR3, as DNA: TGTGCCAGCAGCCAAGATATCGAAGAGACCCAGTACTTC.

V usage is TRBV4-1 and J usage is TRBJ2-3; D is uncertain. The V end was cut by 0 bases, the J end by 2 bases, with 18 bases between. This CDR3 contains 18 residues. From germline, CDR1 is MGHRA and CDR2 YSYEKL. The CDR3, as DNA: TGCGCCAGCAGCCAAGATGGCCCCTTCGGTGGGAACACAGATACGCAGTATTTT. Protein sequence: CASSQDGPFGGNTDTQYF.

This clonotype has at least ten counts. The genes are TRBV5-1 and TRBJ2-1; TRBD2 is a possible D gene (6 bases). The CDR3 has 15 residues. Germline assignment: CDR1 SGHRS and CDR2 YFSETQ. With 0 bases removed from V and 5 bases from J, the gap between germline ends came to 12 bases. The CDR3, as DNA: TGCGCCAGCAGCTTGGCGGGACTCGGCCACAATGAGCAGTTCTTC. It yields the protein CASSLAGLGHNEQFF. The complete variable domain, with remaining parts taken from reference TRBV5-1 and TRBJ2-1, reads KAGVTQTPRYLIKTRGQQVTLSCSPISGHRSVSWYQQTPGQGLQFLFEYFSETQRNKGNFPGRFSGRQFSNSRSEMNVSTLELGDSALYLCASSLAGLGHNEQFFGPGTRLTVL.

This clonotype was detected only a few times. The rearrangement uses TRBV20-1 and TRBJ2-2, with D perhaps matching TRBD2 (5 bases). The length of the CDR3 is 17 residues. CDR1 is DFQATT and CDR2 is SNEGSKA in the germline V gene (reference sequence). V was shortened by 5 bases and J by 3 bases, with 22 bases between the two germline ends. The CDR3 bases are TGCAGTGCTCGTCGGGCTAGCAGGAGTGCCCACACCGGGGAGCTGTTTTTT. Translation: CSARRASRSAHTGELFF.

This clonotype appeared a few times. This chain connects TRBV27 to TRBJ2-1; D may be TRBD1 or TRBD2 (5 bases each). The CDR3 extends over 13 amino acids. The germline V gene encodes CDR1 MNHEY and CDR2 SMNVEV (reference sequence). V gave up 8 bases and J gave up 5 bases, with 13 bases separating them. CDR3 in DNA: TGTGCCAGCCACCGGGACCCCAACAATGAGCAGTTCTTC. Protein: CASHRDPNNEQFF.

In its sample, this clonotype was seen many times. V gene TRBV18 combines with J gene TRBJ1-1; D is undetermined. Trimming shortened V by 2 bases and J by 1 base, and 2 bases separated the two germline ends. The V gene's germline CDR1 is KGHSH and CDR2 LQKENI. This CDR3 contains 12 residues. Here the CDR3 reads CASSPENTEAFF. The DNA for the CDR3 is TGTGCCAGCTCACCAGAGAACACTGAAGCTTTCTTT. The full variable domain, completed using reference TRBV18 and TRBJ1-1, is NAGVMQNPRHLVRRRGQEARLRCSPMKGHSHVYWYRQLPEEGLKFMVYLQKENIIDESGMPKERFSAEFPKEGPSILRIQQVVRGDSAAYFCASSPENTEAFFGQGTRLTVV.

This clonotype was seen ten or more times. V usage is TRBV5-1 and J usage is TRBJ2-3, with TRBD1 identical over 8 bases. Germline values: CDR1 SGHRS, CDR2 YFSETQ. With V trimmed by 0 bases and J by 4 bases, 7 bases remained unmatched. The CDR3 totals 16 residues. CDR3 region: CASSLEDRVRSDTQYF. DNA of the CDR3: TGCGCCAGCAGCTTGGAGGACAGGGTGCGGTCAGATACGCAGTATTTT.

This clonotype has a count of ten or more. The chain is built from TRBV7-3 and TRBJ2-5; TRBD1 aligns across 8 bases. V lost 2 bases, J lost 3 bases, and 8 bases stayed unmatched. Germline loops: CDR1 SGHTA, CDR2 FQGTGA. The CDR3 is 16 amino acids. The CDR3 sequence is CASSLGVGQGEETQYF. The CDR3 nucleotides read TGTGCCAGCAGCTTAGGAGTCGGACAGGGTGAAGAGACCCAGTACTTC. The full variable domain, completed using reference TRBV7-3 and TRBJ2-5, is GAGVSQTPSNKVTEKGKYVELRCDPISGHTALYWYRQSLGQGPEFLIYFQGTGAADDSGLPNDRFFAVRPEGSVSTLKIQRTERGDSAVYLCASSLGVGQGEETQYFGPGTRLLVL.

With regard to this clonotype: At one boundary the junction diverges from the germline segment, which might be a read error. The J gene is TRBJ2-1, the V gene TRBV7-9, with 7 bases fitting TRBD1. There are 15 residues in the CDR3. Germline values: CDR1 SEHNR, CDR2 FQNEAQ (reference sequence). CDR3: CASSSADRANNEQFF. The DNA for the CDR3 is TGTGCCAGCAGCTCGGCCGACAGGGCTAACAATGAGCAGTTCTTT.

This clonotype was found many times. Relative to the germline gene, one junction end is altered; a read error may explain this. The chain carries TRBV5-1 and TRBJ2-1; 9 bases are a match to TRBD2. Germline V gives CDR1 SGHRS, CDR2 YFSETQ. The CDR3 covers 15 residues. This CDR3 is CASSSAGGSYNEQFF. The CDR3 DNA reads as TGTGCCAGCAGCTCAGCGGGAGGCTCCTACAATGAGCAGTTCTTC.

The table lists this clonotype with a few counts. The CDR3 DNA follows: TGTGCCAGCTCACCAGGGGGACAGAACTATGGCTACACCTTC. It specifies CASSPGGQNYGYTF. V gene TRBV18 combines with J gene TRBJ1-2, with 7 bases that match TRBD1. With 2 bases clipped from V and 2 bases from J, the junction kept 2 bases outside the gene matches. This CDR3 spans 14 amino acids. CDR1 is KGHSH and CDR2 is LQKENI in the germline V gene.

The chain couples TRBV7-9 to TRBJ1-5; 7 nucleotides align to TRBD1. The CDR3 totals 14 residues. The J segment lost 7 bases and the V segment lost 5 bases, leaving 8 bases of the junction unmatched. Germline CDR1 and CDR2: SEHNR and FQNEAQ (reference sequence). The CDR3 DNA reads TGTGCCAGCAGCCCCGGTGGAGGGGGCCAGCCCCAGCATTTT. It is translated as CASSPGGGGQPQHF.

This clonotype has a single count. A much larger clone sits a single nucleotide away, making a read error possible. The chain recombines TRBV7-3 with TRBJ2-1, with a possible D match to TRBD1 (6 bases). Germline V CDR1 and CDR2: SGHTA, FQGTGA. The CDR3 contains 15 residues. CDR3 in amino acids: CGSSFSGVTYNEQFF. In DNA form, the CDR3 reads TGTGGCAGCAGCTTTTCAGGGGTCACATACAATGAGCAGTTCTTC.

The chain combines TRBV12-3 or TRBV12-4 with TRBJ2-1, with unresolved D. V lost 5 bases, J lost 13 bases, and 15 bases lay in between. The CDR3 runs to 12 residues. The CDR3 loop reads CASSPPHTAQFF. CDR3 nucleotide sequence: TGTGCCAGCAGTCCCCCCCACACCGCCCAGTTCTTC.

This clonotype has a count of ten or more. The J gene is TRBJ1-2, the V gene TRBV29-1; TRBD1 agrees at 8 bases. The CDR3 loop spans 14 amino acids. Losses at the gene ends were 5 bases for V and 8 bases for J; bases not matched to a gene: 13. Germline-derived CDR1 and CDR2 are SQVTM and ANQGSEA. CDR3 coding DNA: TGCAGCGTTCGAAACCCGGACAGGGATCACGGCTACACCTTC. Protein product: CSVRNPDRDHGYTF.

In its sample, this clonotype was seen many times. This chain uses TRBV6-1 with TRBJ2-7; D possibly corresponds to TRBD2 (5 bases). The CDR3 runs to 13 residues. The germline gives CDR1 MNHNS, CDR2 SASEGT. The V end lost 5 bases, the J end lost 2 bases, and 10 bases lay between the germline ends. The CDR3 loop is CASSSRLTYEQYF. CDR3 coding DNA: TGTGCCAGCAGTTCCAGACTAACCTACGAGCAGTACTTC.

In this sample, this clonotype turned up a few times. The chain couples TRBV4-2 to TRBJ2-7; 9 bases align to TRBD1. The CDR3 consists of 15 residues. J lost 0 bases, V lost 0 bases, and 0 bases had no gene match. Per the germline V gene, CDR1 is LGHNA and CDR2 is YNFKEQ. CDR3: CASSQEQGASYEQYF. As DNA, the CDR3 is TGTGCCAGCAGCCAAGAACAGGGGGCCTCCTACGAGCAGTACTTC.

Ten or more counts support this clonotype. The rearrangement uses TRBV5-1 and TRBJ2-1, with D hard to call. CDR3 length equals 15 residues. Germline CDR1 is SGHRS and CDR2 is YFSETQ. The V end was cut by 0 bases, the J end by 2 bases, with 9 bases between. CDR3 sequence reads: CASSLAPTPYNEQFF. The CDR3 DNA reads TGCGCCAGCAGCTTGGCCCCCACCCCCTACAATGAGCAGTTCTTC.

This clonotype was seen repeatedly, ten times or more. The chain has TRBV28 and TRBJ1-4, with a weak D call TRBD1 (6 bases). V lost 6 bases to trimming and J lost 5 bases, with 13 bases between them. Germline V gene sequence: CDR1 MDHEN, CDR2 SYDVKM. CDR3 length: 14 amino acids. Written as DNA, the CDR3 is TGTGCCAGCAGGGGGGCAGGGACGAATGAAAAACTGTTTTTT. The encoded protein is CASRGAGTNEKLFF. Using reference TRBV28 and TRBJ1-4 for the parts outside the CDR3, the full variable domain is DVKVTQSSRYLVKRTGEKVFLECVQDMDHENMFWYRQDPGLGLRLIYFSYDVKMKEKGDIPEGYSVSREKKERFSLILESASTNQTSMYLCASRGAGTNEKLFFGSGTQLSVL.

This clonotype was seen a handful of times. This chain uses TRBV12-3 or TRBV12-4 with TRBJ2-5; D is unclear. Trimming left V 4 bases short and J 5 bases short, with 8 bases between. The CDR3 runs 12 residues. The CDR3 protein is CASSSYGETQYF. CDR3 DNA sequence: TGTGCCAGCAGTTCCTACGGGGAGACCCAGTACTTC.

The table lists this clonotype with many counts. V usage is TRBV20-1 and J usage is TRBJ2-7; 8 bases line up with TRBD2. The germline gives CDR1 DFQATT, CDR2 SNEGSKA (reference sequence). This CDR3 contains 13 residues. V gave up 4 bases and J gave up 5 bases; unmatched junction bases: 7. The CDR3 DNA sequence: TGCAGTGCTAAGGGGACTAGTAAACACGAGCAGTACTTC. This translates into CSAKGTSKHEQYF.

Many counts were recorded for this clonotype. The gene calls are TRBV27 and TRBJ2-3; 9 bases align to TRBD1. V lost 5 bases and J lost 2; bases outside the gene matches: 8. Germline CDR1 and CDR2: MNHEY and SMNVEV (reference sequence). CDR3 length: 16 residues. The CDR3 region has the DNA TGTGCCAGCAGTCCAGGGACAGGGAAGCTCACAGATACGCAGTATTTT. It codes for CASSPGTGKLTDTQYF.